These 24 T cell receptor beta chains came from one sample sequenced in a study of blood T cell repertoires in COVID-19. Assay used: immunoSEQ multiplex PCR; TCRdb lists only in-frame clones, some missing. The table shows some 390,000 clones, with just under 90% occurring only once. Sample: PBMCs or T cells enriched from blood (not recorded which). The receptors originated from a woman in her twenties or thirties who had recovered from COVID-19.

This chain joins TRBV4-2 and TRBJ1-3; D might be TRBD1 (5 bases). Germline assignment: CDR1 LGHNA and CDR2 YNFKEQ. Trimming took off 1 base at V and 3 bases at J, with 16 bases between the two ends. CDR3 length: 17 residues. The CDR3 here is CASSQAGGRSGGNTIYF. The CDR3 DNA reads TGTGCCAGCAGCCAAGCGGGGGGGAGATCTGGTGGAAACACCATATATTTT.

The V and J genes are TRBV5-4 and TRBJ1-2, with D unclear. The ends were cut back, 0 bases at V and 0 bases at J, with 6 bases in the middle. Germline V CDR1 and CDR2: SGHNT, YYREEE (reference sequence). The CDR3 covers 14 residues. The CDR3 nucleotides read TGTGCCAGCAGCTTGGGCCAGTCTAACTATGGCTACACCTTC. Translated: CASSLGQSNYGYTF.

The chain combines TRBV28 with TRBJ1-1, with 7 bases that match TRBD1. With 3 bases clipped from V and 0 bases from J, the junction kept 4 bases outside the gene matches. The CDR3 covers 15 residues. Germline CDR1 MDHEN, CDR2 SYDVKM. The CDR3 coding sequence is TGTGCCAGCAGTTTGAACAGGGGCTTGAACACTGAAGCTTTCTTT. Translation: CASSLNRGLNTEAFF. The full variable domain, its missing parts supplied by reference TRBV28 and TRBJ1-1, is DVKVTQSSRYLVKRTGEKVFLECVQDMDHENMFWYRQDPGLGLRLIYFSYDVKMKEKGDIPEGYSVSREKKERFSLILESASTNQTSMYLCASSLNRGLNTEAFFGQGTRLTVV.

The chain links TRBV5-1 to TRBJ2-1, with 11 bases identical to TRBD2. CDR3 size: 16 residues. Germline assignment: CDR1 SGHRS and CDR2 YFSETQ. Germline trimming cut 5 bases from V and 6 bases from J; bases unmatched to any gene: 10. CDR3 DNA sequence: TGCGCCAGCAGTGTAGCGGGGGGGCCCACACCCAATGAGCAGTTCTTC. Encoded protein: CASSVAGGPTPNEQFF.

V and J are TRBV5-1 and TRBJ2-1, with a tentative D call TRBD1 (5 bases). In germline, CDR1 is SGHRS, CDR2 YFSETQ. There are 15 residues in the CDR3. V was shortened by 1 base and J by 0 bases, with 8 bases between the two germline ends. CDR3 DNA sequence: TGCGCCAGCAGCTTGTGGCAGGGCTCCTACAATGAGCAGTTCTTC. The encoded protein is CASSLWQGSYNEQFF.

The CDR3 bases are TGTGCCAGTAGTAGATTTAGACAGGGGGCAACTGAAGCTTTCTTT. It translates to CASSRFRQGATEAFF. The chain combines TRBV19 with TRBJ1-1; 10 positions agree with TRBD1. Germline CDR1 and CDR2: LNHDA and SQIVND (reference sequence). V lost 4 bases and J lost 5; bases outside the gene matches: 7. This CDR3 contains 15 residues.

The rearrangement joins TRBV29-1 to TRBJ2-3, with TRBD1 matching over 8 bases. The germline CDR1 and CDR2 sequences are SQVTM and ANQGSEA. There are 13 residues in the CDR3. V shed 5 bases and J 4 bases; nucleotides not matched to a gene: 5. CDR3 sequence (DNA): TGCAGCGTTCTGACAGGGGTGGCAGATACGCAGTATTTT. Its translation is CSVLTGVADTQYF.

V gene TRBV7-9 combines with J gene TRBJ2-3, with a possible D match to TRBD1 (6 bases). The CDR3 extends over 14 amino acids. Trimming removed 5 bases at V and 6 bases at J, with 15 bases between. Germline V gene data show CDR1 as SEHNR and CDR2 as FQNEAQ (reference sequence). The DNA of the CDR3 is TGTGCCAGCAGCCCTCGACAGGCTATTGATACGCAGTATTTT. Its translation is CASSPRQAIDTQYF.

This sequence joins TRBV7-2 and TRBJ1-5; 7 positions agree with TRBD1. This CDR3 region has 14 residues. CDR1 SGHTA and CDR2 FQGNSA come from the germline V gene. V lost 4 bases to trimming and J lost 12 bases; unmatched junction nucleotides: 12. The CDR3 spells CASSSGQSPFSQHF. CDR3 nucleotide sequence: TGTGCCAGCAGCTCGGGACAGTCTCCCTTTAGCCAGCATTTT.

The V call is TRBV27, the J call TRBJ2-7; 10 nucleotides align to TRBD2. Trimming took 9 bases from V and 5 from J; bases not matched to a gene: 7. The germline CDR1 and CDR2 sequences are MNHEY and SMNVEV (reference sequence). The CDR3 length is 13 residues. The CDR3 DNA reads TGTGCCAGTAGGGGAGGGACTAGCGACGAGCAGTACTTC. Amino acids: CASRGGTSDEQYF.

V usage is TRBV9 and J usage is TRBJ1-5; D is undetermined. CDR1 is SGDLS and CDR2 is YYNGEE in the germline V gene. The germline V and J ends were trimmed by 3 bases and 5 bases, with 9 bases remaining between them. This CDR3 region has 13 residues. The chain's CDR3 is CASSGSPDQPQHF. In DNA, the CDR3 is TGTGCCAGCAGCGGGAGTCCGGATCAGCCCCAGCATTTT.

CDR3 loop: CATSWEGRAQYGYTF. The CDR3 DNA follows: TGTGCCACCAGTTGGGAGGGCCGGGCCCAGTATGGCTACACCTTC. This chain joins TRBV24-1 and TRBJ1-2; no reliable D call. The CDR3 consists of 15 residues. V lost 6 bases and J lost 5, with 18 bases in between. Germline V gives CDR1 KGHDR, CDR2 SFDVKD.

The rearrangement uses TRBV27 and TRBJ2-7, with a tentative D call TRBD2 (6 bases). This CDR3 has 11 residues. Germline-derived CDR1 and CDR2 are MNHEY and SMNVEV (reference sequence). With 7 bases removed from V and 7 bases from J, the gap between germline ends came to 11 bases. Here the CDR3 reads CASKVGGEQYF. The CDR3 DNA is TGTGCCAGCAAGGTGGGGGGAGAGCAGTACTTC.

This clone came up a few times. The gene calls are TRBV6-2 or TRBV6-3 and TRBJ2-7, with 7 bases identical to TRBD1. Trimming removed 4 bases from V and 4 bases from J; junction bases left unmatched: 4. From germline, CDR1 is MNHEY and CDR2 SVGEGT. The CDR3 spans 13 residues. This CDR3 is CASSLQGKYEQYF. The CDR3 DNA reads TGTGCCAGCAGTTTACAGGGGAAGTACGAGCAGTACTTC.

The chain is built from TRBV5-1 and TRBJ1-6, with TRBD1 matching 9 bases. With V trimmed by 4 bases and J by 10 bases, 6 bases remained unmatched. In germline, CDR1 is SGHRS, CDR2 YFSETQ. CDR3 length: 14 residues. The CDR3 DNA reads as TGCGCCAGCAGCATGGGACAGGGTGGATCACCCCTCCACTTT. Amino acids: CASSMGQGGSPLHF.

The chain employs TRBV3-1 (or the pseudogene TRBV3-2) and TRBJ2-1; unclear D gene. From germline, CDR1 is LGHDT and CDR2 YNNKEL (reference sequence). Trimming removed 0 bases at V and 2 bases at J, with 2 bases between. The CDR3 runs to 13 residues. As DNA, the CDR3 is TGTGCCAGCAGCCAAGACACCTACAATGAGCAGTTCTTC. Protein product: CASSQDTYNEQFF.

The rearrangement uses TRBV29-1 and TRBJ2-2; a weak D match, TRBD1 (6 bases). Germline CDR1 reads SQVTM; CDR2 reads ANQGSEA. The CDR3 runs to 12 residues. The V end lost 7 bases, the J end lost 3 bases, and 9 bases lay between the germline ends. The CDR3 DNA reads as TGCAGCGCAAACAGGGACACCGGGGAGCTGTTTTTT. It codes for CSANRDTGELFF.

The chain joins TRBV5-1 to TRBJ2-7, with TRBD2 matching over 9 bases. Trimming took 0 bases from V and 1 from J; bases not matched to a gene: 5. From germline, CDR1 is SGHRS and CDR2 YFSETQ. CDR3 length: 16 amino acids. The CDR3 nucleotides read TGCGCCAGCAGCTTGGGCAGCGGGGGGCTTTCCTACGAGCAGTACTTC. It specifies CASSLGSGGLSYEQYF. Based on the CDR3 plus reference TRBV5-1 and TRBJ2-7, the full variable domain is KAGVTQTPRYLIKTRGQQVTLSCSPISGHRSVSWYQQTPGQGLQFLFEYFSETQRNKGNFPGRFSGRQFSNSRSEMNVSTLELGDSALYLCASSLGSGGLSYEQYFGPGTRLTVT.

The J gene is TRBJ2-2, the V gene TRBV5-6; 8 bases line up with TRBD2. The CDR3 extends over 16 amino acids. From germline, CDR1 is SGHDT and CDR2 YYEEEE. The J segment lost 2 bases and the V segment lost 4 bases, leaving 7 bases of the junction unmatched. This CDR3 reads CASSTLAGINTGELFF. The CDR3 DNA follows: TGTGCCAGCAGCACGTTAGCGGGAATAAACACCGGGGAGCTGTTTTTT.

V gene TRBV6-5 combines with J gene TRBJ2-3; possible D gene TRBD2, 5 bases. Per the germline V gene, CDR1 is MNHEY and CDR2 is SVGAGI. V lost 0 bases and J 5 bases, leaving 15 bases between the germline ends. This CDR3 comprises 16 residues. The CDR3 spells CASSYSPSGGGDTQYF. The CDR3 DNA is TGTGCCAGCAGTTACTCGCCCAGCGGCGGTGGAGATACGCAGTATTTT.

V gene TRBV7-8 combines with J gene TRBJ1-4, with D possibly being TRBD1 (5 bases). V was cut by 7 bases and J by 8 bases, with 20 bases left in between. Germline V gene lookup returns CDR1 SGHVS and CDR2 FQNEAQ. The length of the CDR3 is 15 residues. CDR3 amino acids: CASTPAGERGEKLFF. CDR3 nucleotides: TGTGCCAGCACCCCGGCCGGGGAACGGGGGGAAAAACTGTTTTTT.

The rearrangement uses TRBV5-1 and TRBJ1-4, with 9 bases fitting TRBD1. Trimming cost V 4 bases and J 2 bases; bases outside gene matches: 9. The CDR3 runs to 17 residues. The germline V gene has CDR1 SGHRS and CDR2 YFSETQ. CDR3: CASSISHRGPTNEKLFF. In DNA form, the CDR3 reads TGCGCCAGCAGCATATCCCACAGGGGGCCGACTAATGAAAAACTGTTTTTT.

The chain couples TRBV25-1 to TRBJ1-3, with 7 positions matching TRBD1. V was clipped by 2 bases and J by 4 bases; unmatched bases: 5. The length of the CDR3 is 15 residues. Germline V gene lookup returns CDR1 MGHDK and CDR2 SYGVNS. The CDR3 loop reads CASSEGTASGNTIYF. The CDR3 DNA sequence: TGTGCCAGCAGTGAAGGGACAGCAAGCGGAAACACCATATATTTT.

The rearrangement joins TRBV5-1 to TRBJ2-2; no definite D call. This CDR3 is 18 amino acids long. V shed 4 bases and J shed 2 bases, with 21 bases lying between them. Per the germline V gene, CDR1 is SGHRS and CDR2 is YFSETQ. For the CDR3, the DNA is TGCGCCAGCAGCCTAACCCCCAATCAGGAAGTAAACACCGGGGAGCTGTTTTTT. Translating it yields CASSLTPNQEVNTGELFF.